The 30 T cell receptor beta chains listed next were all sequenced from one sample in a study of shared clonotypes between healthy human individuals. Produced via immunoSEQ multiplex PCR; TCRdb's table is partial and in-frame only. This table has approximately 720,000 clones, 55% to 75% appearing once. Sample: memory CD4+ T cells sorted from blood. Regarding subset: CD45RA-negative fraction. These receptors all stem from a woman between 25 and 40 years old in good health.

CDR3 sequence reads: CASSLTWQRRNNEQFF. Here the CDR3 DNA reads TGTGCCAGCAGTTTAACCTGGCAGCGGAGAAACAATGAGCAGTTCTTC. V and J are TRBV28 and TRBJ2-1; a weak D match, TRBD2 (5 bases). The germline V gene encodes CDR1 MDHEN and CDR2 SYDVKM. Trimming removed 2 bases from V and 5 bases from J, with 16 bases in between. The CDR3 runs 16 residues.

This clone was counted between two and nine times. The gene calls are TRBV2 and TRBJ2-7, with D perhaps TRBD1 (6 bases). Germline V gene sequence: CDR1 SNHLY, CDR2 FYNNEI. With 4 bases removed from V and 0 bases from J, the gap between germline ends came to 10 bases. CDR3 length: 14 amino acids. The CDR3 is CASSADRSSYEQYF. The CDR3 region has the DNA TGTGCCAGCAGTGCCGACAGGAGCTCCTACGAGCAGTACTTC.

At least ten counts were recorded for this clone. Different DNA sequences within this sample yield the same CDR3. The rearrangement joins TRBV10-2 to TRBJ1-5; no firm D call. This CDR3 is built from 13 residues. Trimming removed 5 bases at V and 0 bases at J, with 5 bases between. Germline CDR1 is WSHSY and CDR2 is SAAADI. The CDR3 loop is CASSRISNQPQHF. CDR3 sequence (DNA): TGCGCCAGCAGTCGGATTAGCAATCAGCCCCAGCATTTT.

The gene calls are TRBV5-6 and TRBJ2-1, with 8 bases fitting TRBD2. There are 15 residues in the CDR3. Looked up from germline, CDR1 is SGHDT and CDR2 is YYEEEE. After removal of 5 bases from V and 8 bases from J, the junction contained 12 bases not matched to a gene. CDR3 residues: CASRVFEREIYEQFF. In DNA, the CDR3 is TGTGCCAGCAGGGTGTTTGAGCGGGAGATCTATGAGCAGTTCTTC.

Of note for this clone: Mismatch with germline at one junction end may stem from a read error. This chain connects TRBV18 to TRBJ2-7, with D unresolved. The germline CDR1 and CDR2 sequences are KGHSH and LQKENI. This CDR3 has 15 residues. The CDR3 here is CASSSPNWGSDEQYF. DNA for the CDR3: TGTGCCAGCTCATCACCTAATTGGGGAAGCGACGAGCAGTACTTC.

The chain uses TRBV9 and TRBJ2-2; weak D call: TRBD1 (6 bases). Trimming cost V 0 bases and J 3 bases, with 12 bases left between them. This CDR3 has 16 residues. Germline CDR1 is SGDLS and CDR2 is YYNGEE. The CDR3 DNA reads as TGTGCCAGCAGCGTAGCCAGGGGCCCGGACACCGGGGAGCTGTTTTTT. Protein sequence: CASSVARGPDTGELFF.

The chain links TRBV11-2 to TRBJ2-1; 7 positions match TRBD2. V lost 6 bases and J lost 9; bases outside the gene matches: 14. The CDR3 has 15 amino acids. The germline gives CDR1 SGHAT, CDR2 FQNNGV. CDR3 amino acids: CASRRPGRERGEQFF. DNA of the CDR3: TGTGCCAGCAGGCGGCCAGGGCGGGAGAGGGGTGAGCAGTTCTTC.

The CDR3 region is CASSKTADTEAFF. The CDR3 DNA sequence: TGTGCCAGCAGTAAGACAGCAGACACTGAAGCTTTCTTT. This chain uses TRBV27 with TRBJ1-1, with a tentative D call TRBD1 (5 bases). Trimming stripped 5 bases from V and 3 bases from J, with 10 bases between. The CDR3 is 13 amino acids. The germline V gene encodes CDR1 MNHEY and CDR2 SMNVEV (reference sequence).

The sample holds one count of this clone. CDR3 bases: TGTGCCAGCAGTGTGGTGTTCTTC. Protein sequence: CASSVVFF. J is TRBJ2-1 and V is TRBV2; D not certain. Germline values: CDR1 SNHLY, CDR2 FYNNEI. The V end lost 4 bases, the J end lost 15 bases, and 4 bases lay between the germline ends. The CDR3 runs 8 residues.

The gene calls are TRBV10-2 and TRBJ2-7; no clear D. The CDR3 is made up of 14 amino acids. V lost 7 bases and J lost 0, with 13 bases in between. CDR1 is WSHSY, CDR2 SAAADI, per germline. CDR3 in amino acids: CASKAASLSYEQYF. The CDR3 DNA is TGCGCCAGCAAGGCGGCGAGCCTCTCCTACGAGCAGTACTTC.

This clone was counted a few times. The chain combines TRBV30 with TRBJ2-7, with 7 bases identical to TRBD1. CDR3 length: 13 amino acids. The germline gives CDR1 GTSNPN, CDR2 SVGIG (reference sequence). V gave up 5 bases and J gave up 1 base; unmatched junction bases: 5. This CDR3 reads CAWRQGISYEQYF. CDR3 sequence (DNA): TGTGCCTGGCGACAGGGTATATCCTACGAGCAGTACTTC.

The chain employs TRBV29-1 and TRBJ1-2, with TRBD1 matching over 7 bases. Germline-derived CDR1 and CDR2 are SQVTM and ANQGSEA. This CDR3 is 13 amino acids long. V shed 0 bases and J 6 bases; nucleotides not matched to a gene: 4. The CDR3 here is CSVEDFDRDGYTF. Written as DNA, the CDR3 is TGCAGCGTTGAAGATTTTGACAGGGATGGCTACACCTTC.

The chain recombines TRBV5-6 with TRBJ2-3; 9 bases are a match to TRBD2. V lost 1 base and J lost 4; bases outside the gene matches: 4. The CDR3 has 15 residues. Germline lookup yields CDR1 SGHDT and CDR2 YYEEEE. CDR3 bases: TGTGCCAGCAGCTTGTCCCTAGCGGGACCAGATACGCAGTATTTT. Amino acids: CASSLSLAGPDTQYF.

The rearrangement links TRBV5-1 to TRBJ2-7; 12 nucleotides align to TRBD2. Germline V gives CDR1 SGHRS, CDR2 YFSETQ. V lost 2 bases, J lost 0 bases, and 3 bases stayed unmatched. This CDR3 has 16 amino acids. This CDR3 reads CASSLLTSGSSYEQYF. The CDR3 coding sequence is TGCGCCAGCAGCTTACTGACTAGCGGGAGCTCCTACGAGCAGTACTTC.

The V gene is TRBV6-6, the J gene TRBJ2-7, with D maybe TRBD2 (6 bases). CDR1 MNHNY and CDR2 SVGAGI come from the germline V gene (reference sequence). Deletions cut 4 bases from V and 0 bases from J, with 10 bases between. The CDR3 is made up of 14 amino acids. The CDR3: CASSWGLNSYEQYF. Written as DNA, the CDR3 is TGTGCCAGCAGTTGGGGACTTAACTCCTACGAGCAGTACTTC.

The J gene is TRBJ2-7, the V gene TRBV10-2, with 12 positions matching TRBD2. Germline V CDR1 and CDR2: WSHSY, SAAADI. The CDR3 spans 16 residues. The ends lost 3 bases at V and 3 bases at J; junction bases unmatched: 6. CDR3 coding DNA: TGCGCCAGCAGTGACGCGGGACTAGCGGGTTACTACGAGCAGTACTTC. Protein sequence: CASSDAGLAGYYEQYF.

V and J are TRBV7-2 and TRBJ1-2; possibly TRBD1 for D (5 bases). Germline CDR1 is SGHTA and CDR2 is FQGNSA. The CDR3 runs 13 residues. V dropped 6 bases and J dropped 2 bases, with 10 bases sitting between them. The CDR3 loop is CASRGPGNYGYTF. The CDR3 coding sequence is TGTGCCAGCAGGGGACCGGGGAACTATGGCTACACCTTC.

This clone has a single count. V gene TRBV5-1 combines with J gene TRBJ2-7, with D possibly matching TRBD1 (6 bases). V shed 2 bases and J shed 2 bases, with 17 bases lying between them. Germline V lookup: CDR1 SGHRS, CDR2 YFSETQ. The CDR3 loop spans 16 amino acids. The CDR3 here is CASSFDRPLTAYEQYF. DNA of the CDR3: TGCGCCAGCAGCTTCGACAGGCCACTAACAGCCTACGAGCAGTACTTC.

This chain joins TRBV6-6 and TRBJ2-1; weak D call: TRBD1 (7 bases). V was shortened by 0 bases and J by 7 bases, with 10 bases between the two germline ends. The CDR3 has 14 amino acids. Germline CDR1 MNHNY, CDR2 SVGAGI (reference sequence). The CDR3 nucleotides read TGTGCCAGCAGTTACTCGACAGGGAGGAATGAGCAGTTCTTC. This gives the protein CASSYSTGRNEQFF.

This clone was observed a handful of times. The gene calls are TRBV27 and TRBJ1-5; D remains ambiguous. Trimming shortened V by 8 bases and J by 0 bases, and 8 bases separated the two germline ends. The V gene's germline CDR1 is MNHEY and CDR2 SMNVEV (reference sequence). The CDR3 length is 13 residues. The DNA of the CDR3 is TGTGCCAGCGGGTACAATAGCAATCAGCCCCAGCATTTT. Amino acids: CASGYNSNQPQHF.

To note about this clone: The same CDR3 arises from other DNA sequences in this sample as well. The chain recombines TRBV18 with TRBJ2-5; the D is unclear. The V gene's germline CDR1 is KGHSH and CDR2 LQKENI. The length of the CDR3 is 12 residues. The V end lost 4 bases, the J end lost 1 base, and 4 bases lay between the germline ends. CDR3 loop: CASSRAQETQYF. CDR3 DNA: TGTGCCAGCTCACGGGCCCAAGAGACCCAGTACTTC.

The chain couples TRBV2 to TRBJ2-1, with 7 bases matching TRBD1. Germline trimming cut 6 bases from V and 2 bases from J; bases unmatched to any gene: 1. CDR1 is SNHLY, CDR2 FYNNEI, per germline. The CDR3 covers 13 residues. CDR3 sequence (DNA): TGTGCCAGCAGAGGGGGCACCTACAATGAGCAGTTCTTC. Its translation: CASRGGTYNEQFF.

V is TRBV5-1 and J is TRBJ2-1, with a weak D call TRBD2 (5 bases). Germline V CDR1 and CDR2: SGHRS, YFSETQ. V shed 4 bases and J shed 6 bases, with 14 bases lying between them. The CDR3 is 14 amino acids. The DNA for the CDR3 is TGCGCCAGCAGCCCGGGATGGAGTGGCAATGAGCAGTTCTTC. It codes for CASSPGWSGNEQFF.

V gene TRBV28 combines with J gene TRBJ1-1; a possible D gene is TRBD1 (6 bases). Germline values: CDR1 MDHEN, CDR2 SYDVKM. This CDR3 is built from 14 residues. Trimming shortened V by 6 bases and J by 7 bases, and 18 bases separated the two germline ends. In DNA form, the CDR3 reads TGTGCCAGCAGAGCCCCCGGGACACCCCGTGAAGCTTTCTTT. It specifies CASRAPGTPREAFF. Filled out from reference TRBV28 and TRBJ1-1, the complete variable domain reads DVKVTQSSRYLVKRTGEKVFLECVQDMDHENMFWYRQDPGLGLRLIYFSYDVKMKEKGDIPEGYSVSREKKERFSLILESASTNQTSMYLCASRAPGTPREAFFGQGTRLTVV.

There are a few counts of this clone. CDR3 nucleotides: TGTGCCAGTAGTATCCCTAGCGGGAGGTTAAATGAGCAGTTCTTC. Residues: CASSIPSGRLNEQFF. The chain is built from TRBV19 and TRBJ2-1; 11 bases map to TRBD2. The germline CDR1 and CDR2 sequences are LNHDA and SQIVND (reference sequence). V lost 3 bases, J lost 7 bases, and 5 bases stayed unmatched. The CDR3 is 15 amino acids.

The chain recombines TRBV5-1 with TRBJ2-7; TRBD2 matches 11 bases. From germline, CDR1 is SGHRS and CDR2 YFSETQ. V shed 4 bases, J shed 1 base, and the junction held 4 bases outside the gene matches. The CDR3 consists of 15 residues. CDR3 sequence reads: CASSQRLAGSYEQYF. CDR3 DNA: TGCGCCAGCAGCCAACGACTAGCGGGATCCTACGAGCAGTACTTC.

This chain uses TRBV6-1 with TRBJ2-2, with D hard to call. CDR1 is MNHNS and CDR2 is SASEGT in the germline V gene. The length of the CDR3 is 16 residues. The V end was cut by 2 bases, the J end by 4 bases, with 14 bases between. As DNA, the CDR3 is TGTGCCAGCAGTGAAAGAAGAGTAACGGTCACCGGGGAGCTGTTTTTT. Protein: CASSERRVTVTGELFF.

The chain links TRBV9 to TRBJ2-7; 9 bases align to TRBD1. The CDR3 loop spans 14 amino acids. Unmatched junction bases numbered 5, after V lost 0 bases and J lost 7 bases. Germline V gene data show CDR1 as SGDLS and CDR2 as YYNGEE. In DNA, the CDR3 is TGTGCCAGCAGCGTAGGGGACAGGGACCGGGAGCAGTACTTC. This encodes CASSVGDRDREQYF.

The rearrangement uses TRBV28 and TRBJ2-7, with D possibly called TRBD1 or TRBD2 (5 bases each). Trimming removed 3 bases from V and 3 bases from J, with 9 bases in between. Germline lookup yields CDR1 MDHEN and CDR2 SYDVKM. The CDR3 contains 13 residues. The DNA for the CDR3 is TGTGCCAGCAGTTTCCGGGACCACTACGAGCAGTACTTC. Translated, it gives CASSFRDHYEQYF.

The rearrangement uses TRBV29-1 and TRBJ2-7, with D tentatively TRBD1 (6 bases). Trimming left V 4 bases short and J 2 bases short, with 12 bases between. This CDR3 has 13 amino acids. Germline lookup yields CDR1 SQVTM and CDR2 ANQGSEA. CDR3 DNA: TGCAGCGTTGTAGCTGGACAGACCTACGAGCAGTACTTC. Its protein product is CSVVAGQTYEQYF.